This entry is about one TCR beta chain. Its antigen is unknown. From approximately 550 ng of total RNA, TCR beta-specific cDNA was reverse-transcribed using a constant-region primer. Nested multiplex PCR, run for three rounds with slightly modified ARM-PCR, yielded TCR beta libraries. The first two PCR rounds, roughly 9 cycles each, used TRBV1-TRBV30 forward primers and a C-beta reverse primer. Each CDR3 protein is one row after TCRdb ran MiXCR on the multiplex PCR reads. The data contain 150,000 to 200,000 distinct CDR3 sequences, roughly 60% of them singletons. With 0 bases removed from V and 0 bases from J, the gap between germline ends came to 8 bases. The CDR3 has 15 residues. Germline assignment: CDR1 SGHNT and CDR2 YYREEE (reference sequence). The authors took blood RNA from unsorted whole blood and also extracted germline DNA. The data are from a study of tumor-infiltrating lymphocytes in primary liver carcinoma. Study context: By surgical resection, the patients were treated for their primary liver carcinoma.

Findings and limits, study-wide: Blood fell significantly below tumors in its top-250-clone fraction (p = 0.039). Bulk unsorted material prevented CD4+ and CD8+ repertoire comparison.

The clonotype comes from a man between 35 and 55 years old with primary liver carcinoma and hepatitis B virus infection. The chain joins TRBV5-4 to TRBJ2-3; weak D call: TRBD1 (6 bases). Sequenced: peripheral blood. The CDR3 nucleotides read TGTGCCAGCAGCTTGGAGGACAGCAGCACAGATACGCAGTATTTT. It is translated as CASSLEDSSTDTQYF.